These 10 T cell receptor beta chains were sequenced from one sample in a study of cytomegalovirus exposure and HLA in healthy donors. The PCR used 60 Vbeta and 13 Jbeta primers. Profiling relied on immunoSEQ multiplex PCR, and the TCRdb table lists in-frame clones only, not all of them. The sample has more than 95,000 clones, and its top ten clones hold 2.5% to 3%. Sequenced: PBMCs. These receptors all come from a man aged 25-45 years in good health and CMV-seronegative.

The chain links TRBV5-4 to TRBJ2-7, with a possible D match to TRBD2 (6 bases). CDR3 size: 15 residues. The ends were cut back, 5 bases at V and 0 bases at J, with 15 bases in the middle. Germline V CDR1 and CDR2: SGHNT, YYREEE (reference sequence). In DNA, the CDR3 is TGTGCCAGCAGTGGGGGGTCAGGGTTCTCCTACGAGCAGTACTTC. This codes for CASSGGSGFSYEQYF.

The chain is built from TRBV30 and TRBJ2-7, with D tentatively TRBD2 (5 bases). CDR3 length: 16 amino acids. Germline assignment: CDR1 GTSNPN and CDR2 SVGIG (reference sequence). Trimming took off 4 bases at V and 2 bases at J, with 21 bases between the two ends. The CDR3 nucleotides read TGTGCCTGGAAAGGCCCCCCAGGAGGCCTCCCCTACGAGCAGTACTTC. This gives the protein CAWKGPPGGLPYEQYF.

The J gene is TRBJ2-7, the V gene TRBV15; 8 positions match TRBD2. This CDR3 is 13 amino acids long. The ends lost 1 base at V and 7 bases at J; junction bases unmatched: 3. Germline CDR1 reads LNHNV; CDR2 reads YYDKDF (reference sequence). The CDR3 is CATSRATSVEQYF. In nucleotides, the CDR3 is TGTGCCACCAGCAGAGCGACTAGCGTTGAGCAGTACTTC.

V and J are TRBV5-1 and TRBJ2-2; D remains unclear. V was trimmed by 0 bases and J by 0 bases, leaving 18 bases between them. The germline V gene encodes CDR1 SGHRS and CDR2 YFSETQ. This CDR3 spans 19 amino acids. CDR3 in amino acids: CASSLDPPTQFANTGELFF. The CDR3 nucleotides are TGCGCCAGCAGCTTGGATCCCCCAACACAGTTCGCGAACACCGGGGAGCTGTTTTTT.

The rearrangement joins TRBV27 to TRBJ2-6, with 7 bases that match TRBD2. V dropped 3 bases and J dropped 4; count of bases not matched to a gene: 6. CDR3 size: 16 residues. CDR1 MNHEY and CDR2 SMNVEV come from the germline V gene (reference sequence). The CDR3 here is CASSFLAGYGANVLTF. The CDR3 DNA sequence: TGTGCCAGCAGTTTTTTAGCGGGTTACGGGGCCAACGTCCTGACTTTC.

V and J are TRBV6-9 and TRBJ2-3, with D possibly TRBD1 on 6 matching bases. This CDR3 has 11 residues. Trimming pared 6 bases from V and 12 bases from J, leaving 13 bases between. CDR1 and CDR2 from the germline V gene are MNHGY and SVAAGI. The CDR3 protein is CASSLGGPQYF. The CDR3 DNA reads as TGTGCCAGCAGCCTTGGGGGCCCCCAGTATTTT.

V gene TRBV7-9 combines with J gene TRBJ2-7; 10 nucleotides line up with TRBD1. The CDR3 has 15 residues. Germline CDR1 reads SEHNR; CDR2 reads FQNEAQ (reference sequence). V shed 5 bases and J 4 bases; nucleotides not matched to a gene: 8. The CDR3 is CASSPLRDRGYEQYF. The CDR3 DNA reads as TGTGCCAGCAGCCCCCTCCGGGACAGGGGTTACGAGCAGTACTTC.

The CDR3 DNA follows: TGTGCCAGCAGCTTAGACGGACAGACTAAAGAGACCCAGTACTTC. Translating it yields CASSLDGQTKETQYF. This chain joins TRBV7-9 and TRBJ2-5; tentative D call: TRBD1 (6 bases). This CDR3 is 15 amino acids long. CDR1 is SEHNR, CDR2 FQNEAQ, per germline (reference sequence). V was trimmed by 1 base and J by 3 bases, leaving 12 bases between them.

The chain combines TRBV29-1 with TRBJ2-7; possibly TRBD2 for D (6 bases). With 4 bases removed from V and 3 bases from J, the gap between germline ends came to 16 bases. Germline values: CDR1 SQVTM, CDR2 ANQGSEA. The CDR3 spans 14 residues. In nucleotides, the CDR3 is TGCAGCGTTGGAGGCGGGGACGAAGTCTACGAGCAGTACTTC. It translates to CSVGGGDEVYEQYF.

The chain joins TRBV5-1 to TRBJ1-1; D may be TRBD1 (5 bases). The CDR3 runs to 15 residues. The germline V gene has CDR1 SGHRS and CDR2 YFSETQ. Between the trimmed V and J ends, which lost 2 bases and 1 base, there was a span of 12 bases. CDR3 bases: TGCGCCAGCAGCTTCAACTCCAGGGCGAACACTGAAGCTTTCTTT. It specifies CASSFNSRANTEAFF. The full variable domain, rest sourced from reference TRBV5-1 and TRBJ1-1, is KAGVTQTPRYLIKTRGQQVTLSCSPISGHRSVSWYQQTPGQGLQFLFEYFSETQRNKGNFPGRFSGRQFSNSRSEMNVSTLELGDSALYLCASSFNSRANTEAFFGQGTRLTVV.